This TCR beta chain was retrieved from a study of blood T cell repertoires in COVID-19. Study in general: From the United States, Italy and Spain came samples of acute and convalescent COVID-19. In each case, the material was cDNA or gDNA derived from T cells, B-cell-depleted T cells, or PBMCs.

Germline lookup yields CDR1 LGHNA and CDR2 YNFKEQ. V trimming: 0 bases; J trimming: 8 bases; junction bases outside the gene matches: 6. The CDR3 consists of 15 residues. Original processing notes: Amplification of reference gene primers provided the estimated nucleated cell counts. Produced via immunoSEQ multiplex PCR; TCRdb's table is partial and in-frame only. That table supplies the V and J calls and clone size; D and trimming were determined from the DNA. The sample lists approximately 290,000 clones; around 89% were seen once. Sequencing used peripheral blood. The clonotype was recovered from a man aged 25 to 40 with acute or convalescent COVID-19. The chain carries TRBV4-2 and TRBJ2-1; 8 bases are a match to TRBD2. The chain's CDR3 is CASSQDPGGRDEQFF. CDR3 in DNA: TGTGCCAGCAGCCAAGATCCGGGGGGGCGGGATGAGCAGTTCTTC.